The rows below give T cell receptor beta chains drawn from one sample of a study of cytomegalovirus exposure and HLA in healthy donors. Repertoires were generated with immunoSEQ multiplex PCR, while TCRdb's copy carries only in-frame clones and drops some. Of 60,000 to 85,000 clones in the sample, roughly 76% were seen once. Sequenced input: PBMCs. The receptors originated from a male donor in good health and CMV-seropositive. Both conserved end residues are part of each CDR3. The order of the fields is J gene, clone size, D gene, V gene, CDR3 DNA, CDR3 protein. A D gene is named only where the DNA matches it firmly. Not every row has a clone size; where given, it reads once, few, many or a size class.

>TRBJ1-5|NA|TRBD1|TRBV5-1
TGCGCCAGCAGCCAGGGGACAGAAAATCAGCCCCAGCATTTT
CASSQGTENQPQHF
>TRBJ2-3|NA|NA|TRBV7-3
TGTGCCAGCAGCTTATTTGGAGGGGACACAGATACGCAGTATTTT
CASSLFGGDTDTQYF
>TRBJ1-6|NA|TRBD1|TRBV27
TGTGCCAGCAGTTTATTCACGGGGACAGGACAAAATTCACCCCTCCACTTT
CASSLFTGTGQNSPLHF
>TRBJ2-5|NA|TRBD2|TRBV18
TGTGCCAGCTCAACTAGACTAGCGGGGGGGATCCAAGAGACCCAGTACTTC
CASSTRLAGGIQETQYF
>TRBJ2-1|NA|NA|TRBV9
TGTGCCAGCAGCGTAACAAGGACACCGTACAATGAGCAGTTCTTC
CASSVTRTPYNEQFF
>TRBJ2-7|NA|TRBD1|TRBV4-2
TGTGCCAGCAGCCAAGAAAACCAAGGGACAGGGGGCCACGAGCAGTACTTC
CASSQENQGTGGHEQYF
>TRBJ2-5|NA|NA|TRBV14
TGTGCCAGCAGCCGTTCGCAGGGTCGGGAGACCCAGTACTTC
CASSRSQGRETQYF
>TRBJ2-1|NA|TRBD2|TRBV7-3
TGTGCCAGCAGTCCTCCCGGGACTAGCGTCAATGAGCAGTTCTTC
CASSPPGTSVNEQFF
>TRBJ2-7|NA|TRBD2|TRBV2
TGTGCCAGCACTAGCGGGGGGGGCCCCTACGAGCAGTACTTC
CASTSGGGPYEQYF
>TRBJ1-4|NA|TRBD1|TRBV7-2
TGTGCCAGCAGCTCAAGGGGGCGGGGTGAAAAACTGTTTTTT
CASSSRGRGEKLFF
>TRBJ2-1|NA|TRBD2|TRBV29-1
TGCAGCGTTGGAGAGACTAGCGGGGGCCGAAGCTCCTACAATGAGCAGTTCTTC
CSVGETSGGRSSYNEQFF
>TRBJ2-1|NA|TRBD2|TRBV5-4
TGTGCCAGCAGCTGGGGACTAGCGGACAATGAGCAGTTCTTC
CASSWGLADNEQFF
>TRBJ2-7|NA|TRBD2|TRBV5-5
TGTGCCAGCAGCCGAGAGGGGACTACCTACGAGCAGTACTTC
CASSREGTTYEQYF
>TRBJ2-1|NA|TRBD1|TRBV5-1
TGCGCCAGCAGCTCCGGACAGGGACCCCCAAATGAGCAGTTCTTC
CASSSGQGPPNEQFF
>TRBJ2-7|NA|NA|TRBV11-2
TGTGCCAGCAGCGGTTCGGTATTCGAGCAGTACTTC
CASSGSVFEQYF
>TRBJ1-2|few|NA|TRBV28
TGTGCCAGCAGTCAACCCCGAAGACAGTCTAACTATGGCTACACCTTC
CASSQPRRQSNYGYTF
>TRBJ1-2|NA|NA|TRBV28
TGTGCCAGCAGACCCGGGCCTCCTCAAAGGGGAAACTATGGCTACACCTTC
CASRPGPPQRGNYGYTF
>TRBJ1-1|NA|NA|TRBV30
TGTGCCTGGACGAGCCCGGGTCCATACACTGAAGCTTTCTTT
CAWTSPGPYTEAFF
>TRBJ2-2|few|NA|TRBV6-5
TGTGCCAGCAGTTACTGGGACACCTACACCGGGGAGCTGTTTTTT
CASSYWDTYTGELFF
>TRBJ2-7|NA|NA|TRBV7-9
TGTGCCAGCCAAATTACAGGTACCTCCTACGAGCAGTACTTC
CASQITGTSYEQYF
>TRBJ1-5|NA|NA|TRBV6-5
TGTGCCAGCAGTTACAAGGGGGATCAGCCCCAGCATTTT
CASSYKGDQPQHF
>TRBJ2-3|NA|NA|TRBV4-1
TGCGCCAGCAGCCAAGACCCGGTGGGCACAGATACGCAGTATTTT
CASSQDPVGTDTQYF
>TRBJ2-1|NA|TRBD1|TRBV7-9
TGTGCCAGCAGCAGTATCTTGACAGGGGGACACAATGAGCAGTTCTTC
CASSSILTGGHNEQFF
>TRBJ1-5|NA|NA|TRBV4-2
TGTGCCAGCAGCCAAGGAGGTTGGAGCAATCAGCCCCAGCATTTT
CASSQGGWSNQPQHF
>TRBJ2-7|NA|NA|TRBV27
TGTGCCAGCAGTTTGAAAGGGAGCTCCTACGAGCAGTACTTC
CASSLKGSSYEQYF
>TRBJ2-1|NA|NA|TRBV7-3
TGTGCCAGCAGCGAGGTAGTATATGATGAGCAGTTCTTC
CASSEVVYDEQFF
>TRBJ2-7|NA|TRBD1|TRBV7-3
TGTGCCAGCAGCTCCACCGGGACAGGGGGAAGGTACGAGCAGTACTTC
CASSSTGTGGRYEQYF
>TRBJ1-5|NA|NA|TRBV6-5
TGTGCCAGCAGTTACTCGAACAGGGACGATCAGCCCCAGCATTTT
CASSYSNRDDQPQHF
>TRBJ2-7|NA|TRBD1|TRBV30
TGTGCCTGGATGGGACAGGGGGGGAACGAGCAGTACTTC
CAWMGQGGNEQYF
>TRBJ2-2|NA|TRBD2|TRBV18
TGTGCCAGCTCACCAGGGGGACTAGCAACCGGGGAGCTGTTTTTT
CASSPGGLATGELFF
>TRBJ2-5|NA|NA|TRBV19
TGTGCCAGTAGTAGTTTAACAGTGGAGACCCAGTACTTC
CASSSLTVETQYF
>TRBJ2-2|NA|TRBD2|TRBV7-6
TGTGCCAGCAGCTTAGTGGTTACGGGGGGCACCGGGGAGCTGTTTTTT
CASSLVVTGGTGELFF
>TRBJ2-7|NA|TRBD1|TRBV7-8
TGTGCCAGCAGCTTAGAGGGGGCAGGGGGATACGAGCAGTACTTC
CASSLEGAGGYEQYF
>TRBJ2-1|NA|TRBD2|TRBV18
TGTGCCAGCTCACCAGGGACTAGCGGTAACAATGAGCAGTTCTTC
CASSPGTSGNNEQFF
>TRBJ2-1|NA|TRBD2|TRBV11-2
TGTGCCAGCAGCTTAGTTGCGACTAGCGGGGGCCCGGGGTACAATGAGCAGTTCTTC
CASSLVATSGGPGYNEQFF
>TRBJ2-5|NA|NA|TRBV27
TGTGCCAGCAGTTTATCGGCGCGGCCTGAAGAGACCCAGTACTTC
CASSLSARPEETQYF
>TRBJ2-7|NA|TRBD1|TRBV5-4
TGTGCCAGCAGCTTGGGGTCGAGACAGGGAAGGTACGAGCAGTACTTC
CASSLGSRQGRYEQYF
>TRBJ2-7|NA|NA|TRBV23-1
TGCGCCAGCAGGGAGATCCTGCCAGACGAGCAGTACTTC
CASREILPDEQYF
>TRBJ2-5|NA|NA|TRBV19
TGTGCCAGTAGTATCCTGGGCGGGGTGGAGACCCAGTACTTC
CASSILGGVETQYF
>TRBJ1-1|NA|NA|TRBV10-3
TGTGCCATCTCCCCGCGGAGGAACACTGAAGCTTTCTTT
CAISPRRNTEAFF
>TRBJ1-4|few|TRBD1|TRBV19
TGTGCCGGAGACAGGGGAACTAATGAAAAACTGTTTTTT
CAGDRGTNEKLFF
>TRBJ2-2|NA|NA|TRBV18
TGTGCCAGCTCACGGGCAGCGAACACCGGGGAGCTGTTTTTT
CASSRAANTGELFF
>TRBJ1-3|NA|TRBD1|TRBV5-1
TGCGCCAGCAGCTTGGAACCTACAGGGGTCTCTGGAAACACCATATATTTT
CASSLEPTGVSGNTIYF
>TRBJ2-5|NA|NA|TRBV5-1
TGCGCCAGCAGCTCCTCTCCAGGAAATCAAGAGACCCAGTACTTC
CASSSSPGNQETQYF
>TRBJ2-2|NA|NA|TRBV7-3
TGTGCCAGCAGCCCCAACTTCAGGGGTCTCGGCGGGGAGCTGTTTTTT
CASSPNFRGLGGELFF
>TRBJ1-2|NA|TRBD1|TRBV18
TGTGCCAGCTCACCTGACAGGGATAACTATGGCTACACCTTC
CASSPDRDNYGYTF
>TRBJ1-5|NA|NA|TRBV28
TGTGCCAGCAGTCCCGTAGGGGACAATCAGCCCCAGCATTTT
CASSPVGDNQPQHF
>TRBJ1-4|NA|NA|TRBV4-1
TGCGCCAGCAGCCACGGCGGGACGGTTAATGAAAAACTGTTTTTT
CASSHGGTVNEKLFF
>TRBJ2-2|once|TRBD2|TRBV5-6
TGTGCCAGCAGCTGGAGCGGGGGGGTCTTCGGGGAGCTGTTTTTT
CASSWSGGVFGELFF
>TRBJ2-2|NA|TRBD2|TRBV6-6
TGTGCCACCCATAGCGGGGGCCCCACCGGGGAGCTGTTTTTT
CATHSGGPTGELFF
>TRBJ2-7|NA|NA|TRBV10-3
TGTGCCATCAGGGGGGTGGGGACATCACCCGGCCTACGGGACGAGCAGTACTTC
CAIRGVGTSPGLRDEQYF
>TRBJ2-7|once|NA|TRBV7-2
TGTGCCAGCAGCTCCCAGGGCCCCTACGAGCAGTACTTC
CASSSQGPYEQYF
>TRBJ2-7|NA|TRBD1|TRBV19
TGTGCCAGTAGTATGGGTGGGACAGACACTTCCTACGAGCAGTACTTC
CASSMGGTDTSYEQYF
>TRBJ2-5|NA|TRBD1|TRBV5-1
TGCGCCAGCAGCCAAGGACAGGGCCAAGAGACCCAGTACTTC
CASSQGQGQETQYF
>TRBJ2-7|NA|NA|TRBV7-2
TGTGCCAGCAGCCGTTTGTACGAGCAGTACTTC
CASSRLYEQYF
>TRBJ2-1|NA|TRBD2|TRBV10-3
TGTGCCATCAGTGCACGCGACGGGAGGGACGACAATGAGCAGTTCTTC
CAISARDGRDDNEQFF
>TRBJ2-7|NA|NA|TRBV29-1
TGCAGCGTCCTACCGGGACGGCAGGCGGGAGAGCAGTACTTC
CSVLPGRQAGEQYF
>TRBJ2-5|few|TRBD2|TRBV29-1
TGCAGCGTTGACGAGCGGGAGAGAGTGGAGACCCAGTACTTC
CSVDERERVETQYF
>TRBJ1-1|NA|NA|TRBV7-3
TGTGCCAGCAGCCACCCAGGGGCGCAAGCTTTCTTT
CASSHPGAQAFF